The rows below give T cell receptor beta chains drawn from one sample of a study of cytomegalovirus exposure and HLA in healthy donors. Here immunoSEQ multiplex PCR was the method, and the copy in TCRdb shows in-frame clones only, minus some. The profile shows hundreds of thousands of clones, over 60% of them singletons. The source material was PBMCs. Receptor source: a young man in good health and CMV-seronegative. Both conserved end residues are part of each CDR3. The D gene is left open where the match is weak. The size of a clone is reported for some rows only, either as once, few or many, or as a class for expanded clones.

d_call: TRBD1
cdr3_length: 17
clone_size: NA
v_call: TRBV5-1
j_call: TRBJ1-1
cdr3_nt: TGCGCCAGCAGAACCGGGACAGGGGGTTCTCAGGACACTGAAGCTTTCTTT
cdr3_aa: CASRTGTGGSQDTEAFF

d_call: TRBD1
cdr3_length: 14
clone_size: NA
v_call: TRBV5-1
j_call: TRBJ2-5
cdr3_nt: TGCGCCAGCAGACCTACAGGGGTCCGAGAGACCCAGTACTTC
cdr3_aa: CASRPTGVRETQYF

d_call: NA
cdr3_length: 14
clone_size: many
v_call: TRBV5-4
j_call: TRBJ1-3
cdr3_nt: TGTGCCAGCAGCTTCGGGGGCTCTGGAAACACCATATATTTT
cdr3_aa: CASSFGGSGNTIYF

d_call: TRBD1
cdr3_length: 14
clone_size: NA
v_call: TRBV19
j_call: TRBJ1-2
cdr3_nt: TGTGCCAGTAGTAAGGGACAGGCGCTGGATGGCTACACCTTC
cdr3_aa: CASSKGQALDGYTF

d_call: NA
cdr3_length: 15
clone_size: NA
v_call: TRBV4-1
j_call: TRBJ2-7
cdr3_nt: TGCGCCAGCAGCTTTTCTACCGGGACTGCTTACGAGCAGTACTTC
cdr3_aa: CASSFSTGTAYEQYF

d_call: NA
cdr3_length: 14
clone_size: NA
v_call: TRBV6-1
j_call: TRBJ2-7
cdr3_nt: TGTGCCAGCACCACGAAACGAGTGGCCTACGAGCAGTACTTC
cdr3_aa: CASTTKRVAYEQYF

d_call: NA
cdr3_length: 15
clone_size: NA
v_call: TRBV27
j_call: TRBJ2-5
cdr3_nt: TGTGCCAGCAGTTACCGAGGCTACAACCAAGAGACCCAGTACTTC
cdr3_aa: CASSYRGYNQETQYF

d_call: TRBD2
cdr3_length: 13
clone_size: few
v_call: TRBV6-6
j_call: TRBJ2-7
cdr3_nt: TGTGCCAGCAGACTAGCGGGAGGGGACGAGCAGTACTTC
cdr3_aa: CASRLAGGDEQYF

d_call: NA
cdr3_length: 14
clone_size: NA
v_call: TRBV10-2
j_call: TRBJ2-5
cdr3_nt: TGCGCCAGCAGTGGCGACAGAATACAAGAGACCCAGTACTTC
cdr3_aa: CASSGDRIQETQYF

d_call: NA
cdr3_length: 13
clone_size: NA
v_call: TRBV18
j_call: TRBJ2-7
cdr3_nt: TGTGCCAGCTCATCGGACAGCTCCTACGAGCAGTACTTC
cdr3_aa: CASSSDSSYEQYF

d_call: NA
cdr3_length: 15
clone_size: NA
v_call: TRBV7-9
j_call: TRBJ1-1
cdr3_nt: TGTGCCAGCAGTCCAACAGTGAATTTGAACACTGAAGCTTTCTTT
cdr3_aa: CASSPTVNLNTEAFF

d_call: NA
cdr3_length: 14
clone_size: NA
v_call: TRBV7-9
j_call: TRBJ2-3
cdr3_nt: TGTGCCAGCAGCCCCGATCTTGAGGCAGATACGCAGTATTTT
cdr3_aa: CASSPDLEADTQYF

d_call: NA
cdr3_length: 14
clone_size: NA
v_call: TRBV15
j_call: TRBJ2-1
cdr3_nt: TGTGCCACCAGCGTCGCGAGGGATAGGAATGAGCAGTTCTTC
cdr3_aa: CATSVARDRNEQFF

d_call: NA
cdr3_length: 13
clone_size: NA
v_call: TRBV5-1
j_call: TRBJ1-1
cdr3_nt: TGCGCCAGCAGCTCGCGGGGGGACACTGAAGCTTTCTTT
cdr3_aa: CASSSRGDTEAFF

d_call: TRBD1
cdr3_length: 15
clone_size: NA
v_call: TRBV28
j_call: TRBJ1-4
cdr3_nt: TGTGCCAGCAGCCGACTTGACTACAGGGGAGAAAAACTGTTTTTT
cdr3_aa: CASSRLDYRGEKLFF

d_call: NA
cdr3_length: 12
clone_size: NA
v_call: TRBV10-3
j_call: TRBJ1-1
cdr3_nt: TGTGCCATCAGTGAAGCCACAGTTGAAGCTTTCTTT
cdr3_aa: CAISEATVEAFF

d_call: NA
cdr3_length: 14
clone_size: few
v_call: TRBV7-9
j_call: TRBJ2-3
cdr3_nt: TGTGCCAGCAGCTTTAGTGGTAGCTCAGATACGCAGTATTTT
cdr3_aa: CASSFSGSSDTQYF

d_call: NA
cdr3_length: 16
clone_size: NA
v_call: TRBV27
j_call: TRBJ2-3
cdr3_nt: TGTGCCAGCAGTTTAGCCCGGGGGAAGGGGTCAGATACGCAGTATTTT
cdr3_aa: CASSLARGKGSDTQYF

d_call: TRBD1
cdr3_length: 15
clone_size: once
v_call: TRBV7-9
j_call: TRBJ2-1
cdr3_nt: TGTTCCAGCAGCTCAGACAGGGGGGGGGACAATGAGCAGTTCTTC
cdr3_aa: CSSSSDRGGDNEQFF

d_call: NA
cdr3_length: 14
clone_size: NA
v_call: TRBV19
j_call: TRBJ1-5
cdr3_nt: TGTGCCAGTAGTAGTCCGTATAGCAATCAGCCCCAGCATTTT
cdr3_aa: CASSSPYSNQPQHF

d_call: NA
cdr3_length: 14
clone_size: NA
v_call: TRBV29-1
j_call: TRBJ2-3
cdr3_nt: TGCAGCGTTGATGGACAGCGAAGGTCAGATACGCAGTATTTT
cdr3_aa: CSVDGQRRSDTQYF

d_call: TRBD2
cdr3_length: 14
clone_size: once
v_call: TRBV6-5
j_call: TRBJ2-7
cdr3_nt: TGTGCCAGCAGTGAAAAGGGACTAGCGGATGGGGGGTACTTC
cdr3_aa: CASSEKGLADGGYF

d_call: TRBD1
cdr3_length: 14
clone_size: NA
v_call: TRBV19
j_call: TRBJ1-4
cdr3_nt: TGTGCCAGTAGTACCCGACAGGGATACGAAAAACTGTTTTTT
cdr3_aa: CASSTRQGYEKLFF

d_call: TRBD2
cdr3_length: 16
clone_size: few
v_call: TRBV5-6
j_call: TRBJ2-1
cdr3_nt: TGTGCCAGCAGCAAAACTAGCGGGAGCTCCTACAATGAGCAGTTCTTC
cdr3_aa: CASSKTSGSSYNEQFF

d_call: NA
cdr3_length: 12
clone_size: NA
v_call: TRBV19
j_call: TRBJ1-1
cdr3_nt: TGTGCCAGTAGTATACCGGGAGCCGAAGCTTTCTTT
cdr3_aa: CASSIPGAEAFF

d_call: TRBD2
cdr3_length: 15
clone_size: NA
v_call: TRBV6-5
j_call: TRBJ2-2
cdr3_nt: TGTGCCAGCCATCGAGGCGGGAGGCAGACCGGGGAGCTGTTTTTT
cdr3_aa: CASHRGGRQTGELFF